This TCR beta chain came from a study of blood T cell repertoires in COVID-19. Study-level information: Material from acute and convalescent COVID-19 was sourced from the United States, Italy and Spain. T cells, B-cell-depleted T cells, or PBMCs supplied cDNA or gDNA.

V trimming: 9 bases; J trimming: 5 bases; junction bases outside the gene matches: 11. From germline, CDR1 is MNHEY and CDR2 SMNVEV (reference sequence). The CDR3 covers 15 residues. Original data processing: By means of reference gene primer amplification, nucleated cell counts were estimated. Assay: immunoSEQ multiplex PCR; the TCRdb copy retains only in-frame clones and omits some. From that table come the V and J calls and clone size; the DNA was used to work out D and trimming. Counted here are 650,000 to 800,000 clones, 80% to 90% occurring once; the ten biggest clones make up about 0.24%. Source material: peripheral blood. The clonotype originates from a young woman with acute or convalescent COVID-19. The rearrangement uses TRBV27 and TRBJ1-4; 8 bases agree with TRBD1. CDR3 amino acids: CARPEEGTGNEKLFF. The DNA of the CDR3 is TGTGCCAGGCCAGAAGAGGGGACAGGCAATGAAAAACTGTTTTTT.